These T cell receptor beta chains were read from a single sample in a study of cytomegalovirus exposure and HLA in healthy donors. The table came from immunoSEQ multiplex PCR; TCRdb's copy has only in-frame clones and leaves some out. In the table there are roughly 89,000 clones, around 84% of which are singletons. Input material: PBMCs. Receptors were obtained from a man between 18 and 29 years old in good health and CMV-seronegative. CDR3s include the opening cysteine and the closing phenylalanine or tryptophan. D genes are given only for firm matches. Only part of the rows carry a size: once, few, many, or a class if the clone is expanded.

>TRBD2|TRBV15|TRBJ2-3|.
CATSVRGGGKDTQYF
TGTGCCACCAGCGTGCGGGGGGGCGGGAAAGATACGCAGTATTTT
>TRBD1|TRBV6-1|TRBJ1-2|once
CASSEAGTGKKVYGYTF
TGTGCCAGCAGTGAAGCCGGGACAGGGAAGAAAGTATATGGCTACACCTTC
>TRBD2|TRBV29-1|TRBJ2-1|.
CSVKAGTSGGYNEQFF
TGCAGCGTGAAAGCCGGGACTAGCGGGGGTTACAATGAGCAGTTCTTC
>.|TRBV6-4|TRBJ1-2|.
CASSPEEGPPSYGYTF
TGTGCCAGCAGCCCCGAGGAGGGTCCTCCTTCCTATGGCTACACCTTC
>.|TRBV15|TRBJ2-3|.
CATSRMGALPDTQYF
TGTGCCACCAGCAGAATGGGAGCCCTTCCAGATACGCAGTATTTT
>.|TRBV5-4|TRBJ1-2|once
CASIRGGSPLSGYTF
TGTGCCAGCATTCGGGGGGGCAGCCCTCTTTCTGGCTACACCTTC
>TRBD1|TRBV6-5|TRBJ2-7|.
CASSHRDRGHYEQYF
TGTGCCAGCAGCCACCGGGACAGGGGGCACTACGAGCAGTACTTC
>TRBD1|TRBV6-1|TRBJ1-2|.
CASRSRQGYGYTF
TGTGCCAGCAGGTCTCGACAGGGGTATGGCTACACCTTC
>.|TRBV5-1|TRBJ1-5|.
CASSLIGEDQPQHF
TGCGCCAGCAGCTTGATCGGGGAGGATCAGCCCCAGCATTTT
>.|TRBV27|TRBJ2-1|.
CASRGPRTRENEQFF
TGTGCCAGCAGGGGCCCGAGAACTAGGGAGAATGAGCAGTTCTTC
>TRBD1|TRBV4-1|TRBJ1-1|.
CASSHRQGTNTEAFF
TGCGCCAGCAGCCACCGACAGGGGACGAACACTGAAGCTTTCTTT
>TRBD1|TRBV19|TRBJ1-6|.
CASSQDRGYSPLHF
TGTGCCAGTAGTCAGGACAGGGGCTATTCACCCCTCCACTTT
>.|TRBV5-5|TRBJ2-4|.
CASSLGGSLGKNIQYF
TGTGCCAGCAGCTTGGGAGGGAGTTTGGGTAAAAACATTCAGTACTTC
>.|TRBV7-9|TRBJ1-1|.
CASSLAGDTEAFF
TGTGCCAGCAGCTTAGCGGGAGACACTGAAGCTTTCTTT
>TRBD1|TRBV19|TRBJ1-2|.
CASSWRQGGSDYGYTF
TGTGCCAGTAGCTGGAGACAGGGCGGATCGGACTATGGCTACACCTTC
>TRBD2|TRBV6-5|TRBJ2-1|medium-sized
CASSYSSGEAYNEQFF
TGTGCCAGCAGTTATTCAAGCGGGGAAGCCTACAATGAGCAGTTCTTC
>TRBD2|TRBV5-1|TRBJ2-1|.
CASSLMSGGYNEQFF
TGCGCCAGCAGCTTGATGAGCGGGGGATACAATGAGCAGTTCTTC
>.|TRBV11-3|TRBJ2-7|few
CASSPPGIGGPYEQYF
TGTGCCAGCAGCCCACCAGGTATCGGGGGTCCCTACGAGCAGTACTTC
>.|TRBV9|TRBJ2-3|.
CASSVPRNTQYF
TGTGCCAGCAGCGTCCCGCGGAATACGCAGTATTTT
>.|TRBV6-6|TRBJ1-2|.
CASSYSGGTGGYTF
TGTGCCAGCAGTTACTCGGGAGGGACCGGTGGCTACACCTTC
>.|TRBV19|TRBJ1-1|.
CASSRFGANTEAFF
TGTGCCAGTAGTCGGTTTGGGGCCAACACTGAAGCTTTCTTT
>TRBD2|TRBV13|TRBJ2-1|.
CASSLGLAGGEQFF
TGTGCCAGCAGCTTGGGGCTAGCGGGGGGTGAGCAGTTCTTC
>.|TRBV5-4|TRBJ1-2|.
CASRSVGGANYGYTF
TGTGCCAGCAGGTCGGTGGGGGGAGCAAACTATGGCTACACCTTC
>TRBD2|TRBV5-5|TRBJ2-1|.
CATETLAGGSPYNEQFF
TGTGCCACGGAGACTCTAGCGGGGGGCTCCCCCTACAATGAGCAGTTCTTC
>TRBD1|TRBV6-5|TRBJ2-2|.
CASSQTGGNTGELFF
TGTGCCAGCAGCCAGACAGGGGGCAACACCGGGGAGCTGTTTTTT
>TRBD1|TRBV7-9|TRBJ2-3|.
CASSSKTGGATQYF
TGTGCCAGCAGCTCAAAGACAGGGGGAGCTACGCAGTATTTT
>.|TRBV7-2|TRBJ2-3|.
CASSLSRGTTDTQYF
TGTGCCAGCAGCTTAAGCAGGGGAACCACAGATACGCAGTATTTT
>.|TRBV7-2|TRBJ1-2|.
CASSLMQGSMDGYTF
TGTGCCAGCAGCTTAATGCAGGGGAGTATGGATGGCTACACCTTC
>.|TRBV6-1|TRBJ1-6|.
CASSDPALKDGSPLHF
TGTGCCAGCAGTGACCCGGCACTAAAGGATGGTTCACCCCTCCACTTT
>.|TRBV5-1|TRBJ1-1|.
CASSLAAGATEAFF
TGCGCCAGCAGCTTGGCGGCAGGGGCCACTGAAGCTTTCTTT
>.|TRBV5-6|TRBJ1-2|.
CASSLGYRDDYGYTF
TGTGCCAGCAGCTTGGGGTACCGGGATGACTATGGCTACACCTTC
>.|TRBV18|TRBJ2-1|.
CASSPKAPLGYEQFF
TGTGCCAGCTCACCCAAGGCGCCATTGGGCTATGAGCAGTTCTTC
>.|TRBV5-1|TRBJ2-7|.
CASSLTQGDLYEQYF
TGCGCCAGCAGCTTAACCCAGGGCGACCTCTACGAGCAGTACTTC
>TRBD2|TRBV5-1|TRBJ2-3|.
CATQLAGADTQYF
TGCGCCACCCAACTAGCGGGGGCAGATACGCAGTATTTT
>.|TRBV6-1|TRBJ1-2|.
CASSEALGDYGYTF
TGTGCCAGCAGTGAAGCGCTCGGGGACTATGGCTACACCTTC
>TRBD1|TRBV6-1|TRBJ1-1|.
CASSEALRDRGRFF
TGTGCCAGCAGTGAAGCGCTTCGAGACAGGGGTAGGTTCTTT
>.|TRBV9|TRBJ1-1|.
CASSVADGGYTEAFF
TGTGCCAGCAGCGTAGCTGATGGGGGCTACACTGAGGCTTTCTTT
>TRBD1|TRBV6-5|TRBJ2-7|.
CASRGQGLSGQYF
TGTGCCAGCAGGGGACAGGGGCTGAGTGGGCAGTACTTC
>.|TRBV11-2|TRBJ2-3|.
CASTSPGSDTQYF
TGTGCCAGCACCAGTCCGGGATCGGATACGCAGTATTTT
>.|TRBV6-5|TRBJ2-3|.
CASRETSTDTQYF
TGTGCCAGCAGAGAGACTAGCACAGATACGCAGTATTTT
>.|TRBV28|TRBJ1-1|.
CASSAEGWRTEAFF
TGTGCCAGCAGTGCTGAAGGGTGGAGGACTGAAGCTTTCTTT
>.|TRBV11-2|TRBJ2-7|.
CASSLDGGTPNYEQYF
TGTGCCAGCAGCTTAGACGGGGGAACGCCGAACTACGAGCAGTACTTC
>.|TRBV7-9|TRBJ1-4|.
CASSPTFGTSEKLFF
TGTGCCAGCAGCCCAACCTTCGGTACGAGTGAAAAACTGTTTTTT
>TRBD1|TRBV6-1|TRBJ1-2|.
CASNEGAGTDYGYTF
TGTGCCAGCAACGAGGGGGCAGGGACTGACTATGGCTACACCTTC
>.|TRBV29-1|TRBJ1-2|.
CSGMSRGEGYTF
TGCAGCGGTATGTCCCGAGGTGAGGGCTACACCTTC
>.|TRBV2|TRBJ1-2|.
CASISDTVSGYTF
TGTGCCAGCATTTCGGACACCGTAAGTGGCTACACCTTC
>.|TRBV6-1|TRBJ1-5|.
CASKNRDYNQPQHF
TGTGCCAGCAAGAACCGGGATTACAATCAGCCCCAGCATTTT
>TRBD1|TRBV29-1|TRBJ1-2|.
CSVEKGQTYGYTF
TGCAGCGTTGAGAAGGGACAGACCTATGGCTACACCTTC
>.|TRBV5-1|TRBJ1-6|.
CASSFQGDNSPLHF
TGCGCCAGCAGCTTTCAAGGAGACAATTCACCCCTCCACTTT
>TRBD1|TRBV4-2|TRBJ2-3|.
CASSIDREITDTQYF
TGTGCCAGCAGCATAGACAGGGAGATCACAGATACGCAGTATTTT
>TRBD1|TRBV18|TRBJ1-6|.
CASSPTYSPGQPDGDLHF
TGTGCCAGCTCACCAACCTACTCTCCGGGACAGCCGGACGGAGACCTCCACTTT
>.|TRBV6-5|TRBJ2-7|.
CASSYVGGSSYEQYF
TGTGCCAGCAGTTACGTAGGGGGTAGCTCCTACGAGCAGTACTTC
>.|TRBV7-6|TRBJ2-2|.
CASSLSGVVTGELFF
TGTGCCAGCAGCCTCTCCGGGGTAGTCACCGGGGAGCTGTTTTTT
>.|TRBV29-1|TRBJ2-7|.
CSVDNPQGSEQYF
TGCAGCGTTGATAACCCGCAGGGCAGTGAGCAGTACTTC
>.|TRBV5-5|TRBJ1-4|.
CASSPLATTNEKLFF
TGTGCCAGCAGCCCCTTGGCCACAACTAATGAAAAACTGTTTTTT
>.|TRBV28|TRBJ2-7|.
CASTSGGGPSYEQYF
TGTGCCAGCACCTCCGGGGGAGGACCTTCCTACGAGCAGTACTTC
>TRBD1|TRBV29-1|TRBJ2-2|.
CSARTGSNTGELFF
TGCAGCGCCCGGACAGGGTCCAACACCGGGGAGCTGTTTTTT